This T cell receptor (beta chain) was sequenced for a study of blood T cells in healthy people across ages. Broader study findings: Across samples, TCR beta diversity tracked strongly with naive T cell percentage.

Donors were healthy Caucasian individuals from Russia aged roughly 6 to 90. This clonotype came up a few times. Its antigen remains unidentified. The germline CDR1 and CDR2 sequences are KGHSH and LQKENI. The CDR3 contains 13 residues. Trimming took 6 bases from V and 4 from J, leaving 11 bases between them. With a J-beta primer mix and a sample-barcoded 5' primer, a second PCR ran 7 to 11 cycles. Samples each returned at least 3 million CDR3-containing paired-end reads. TCRdb processed the 5' RACE reads anew with MiXCR; each CDR3 protein has one entry. This sample yields roughly 800,000 distinct CDR3 sequences, of which about three fifths are seen a single time; roughly 22% belongs to the top ten.

This receptor was taken from a man aged 25-45 years in good health. The chain has TRBV18 and TRBJ2-3; D is uncertain. The material sequenced was blood. The CDR3 loop reads CASSRRPADTQYF. As DNA, the CDR3 is TGTGCCAGCTCCCGCCGCCCGGCAGATACGCAGTATTTT.